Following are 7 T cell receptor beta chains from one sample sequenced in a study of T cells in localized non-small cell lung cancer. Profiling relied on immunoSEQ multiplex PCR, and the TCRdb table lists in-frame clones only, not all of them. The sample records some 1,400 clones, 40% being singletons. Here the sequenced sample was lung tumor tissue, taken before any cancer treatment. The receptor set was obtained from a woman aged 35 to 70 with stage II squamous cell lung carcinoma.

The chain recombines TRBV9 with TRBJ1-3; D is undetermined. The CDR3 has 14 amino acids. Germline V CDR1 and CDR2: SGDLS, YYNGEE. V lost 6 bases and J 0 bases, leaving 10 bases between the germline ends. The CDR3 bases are TGTGCCAGCAAGGGCCGTAACTCTGGAAACACCATATATTTT. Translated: CASKGRNSGNTIYF. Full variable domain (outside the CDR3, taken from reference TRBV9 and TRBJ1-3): DSGVTQTPKHLITATGQRVTLRCSPRSGDLSVYWYQQSLDQGLQFLIQYYNGEERAKGNILERFSAQQFPDLHSELNLSSLELGDSALYFCASKGRNSGNTIYFGEGSWLTVV.

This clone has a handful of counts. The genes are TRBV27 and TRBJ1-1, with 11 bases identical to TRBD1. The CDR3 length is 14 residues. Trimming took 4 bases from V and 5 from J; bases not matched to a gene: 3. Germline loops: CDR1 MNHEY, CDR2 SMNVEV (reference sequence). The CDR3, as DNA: TGTGCCAGCAGTTCGGACAGGGGGCGGACTGAAGCTTTCTTT. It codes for CASSSDRGRTEAFF.

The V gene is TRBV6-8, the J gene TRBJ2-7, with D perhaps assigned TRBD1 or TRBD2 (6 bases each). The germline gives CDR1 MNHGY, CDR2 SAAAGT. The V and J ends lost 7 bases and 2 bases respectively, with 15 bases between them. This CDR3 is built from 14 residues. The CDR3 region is CASTWLRGAYEQYF. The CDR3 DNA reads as TGTGCCAGCACCTGGCTGAGGGGGGCCTACGAGCAGTACTTC.

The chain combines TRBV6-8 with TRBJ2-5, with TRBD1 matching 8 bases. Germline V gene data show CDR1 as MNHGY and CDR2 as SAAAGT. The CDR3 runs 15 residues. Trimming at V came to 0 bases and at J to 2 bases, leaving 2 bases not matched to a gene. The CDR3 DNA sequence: TGTGCCAGCAGTTACTCGAGGACAGGGCAAGAGACCCAGTACTTC. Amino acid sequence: CASSYSRTGQETQYF.

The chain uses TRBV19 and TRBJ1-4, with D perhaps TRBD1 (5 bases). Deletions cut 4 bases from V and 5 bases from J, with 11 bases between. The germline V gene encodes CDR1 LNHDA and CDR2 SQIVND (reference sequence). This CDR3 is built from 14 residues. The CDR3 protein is CASSNRGPNEKLFF. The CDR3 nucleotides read TGTGCCAGTAGTAACCGGGGACCCAATGAAAAACTGTTTTTT. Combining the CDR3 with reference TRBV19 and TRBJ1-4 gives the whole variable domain DGGITQSPKYLFRKEGQNVTLSCEQNLNHDAMYWYRQDPGQGLRLIYYSQIVNDFQKGDIAEGYSVSREKKESFPLTVTSAQKNPTAFYLCASSNRGPNEKLFFGSGTQLSVL.

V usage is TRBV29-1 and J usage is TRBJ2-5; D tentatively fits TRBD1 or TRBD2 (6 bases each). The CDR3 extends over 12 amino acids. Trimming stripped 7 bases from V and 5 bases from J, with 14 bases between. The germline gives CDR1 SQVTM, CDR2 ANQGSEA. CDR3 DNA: TGCAGCGCGGGGGCAGGGCTCGAGACCCAGTACTTC. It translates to CSAGAGLETQYF.

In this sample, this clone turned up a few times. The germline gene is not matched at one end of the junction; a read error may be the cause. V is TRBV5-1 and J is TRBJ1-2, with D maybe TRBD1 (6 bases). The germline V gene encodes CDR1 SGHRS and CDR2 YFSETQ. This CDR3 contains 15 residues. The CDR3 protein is CASSFDSPKRGRLGF. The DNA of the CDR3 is TGCGCCAGCAGCTTTGACAGCCCTAAAAGGGGGAGGTTGGGCTTC. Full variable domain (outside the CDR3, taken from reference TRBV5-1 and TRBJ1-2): KAGVTQTPRYLIKTRGQQVTLSCSPISGHRSVSWYQQTPGQGLQFLFEYFSETQRNKGNFPGRFSGRQFSNSRSEMNVSTLELGDSALYLCASSFDSPKRGRLGFGSGTRLTVV.